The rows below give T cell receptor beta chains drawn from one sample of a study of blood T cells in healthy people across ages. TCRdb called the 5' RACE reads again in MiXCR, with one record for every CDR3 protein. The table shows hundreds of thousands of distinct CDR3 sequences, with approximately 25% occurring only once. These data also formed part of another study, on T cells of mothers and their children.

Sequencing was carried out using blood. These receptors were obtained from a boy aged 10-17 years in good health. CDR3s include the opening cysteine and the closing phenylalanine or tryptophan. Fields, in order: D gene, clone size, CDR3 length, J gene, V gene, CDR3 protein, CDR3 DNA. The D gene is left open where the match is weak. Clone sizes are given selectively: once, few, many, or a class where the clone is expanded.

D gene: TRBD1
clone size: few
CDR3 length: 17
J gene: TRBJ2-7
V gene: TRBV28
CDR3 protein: CASSPLQTSGGAYEQYF
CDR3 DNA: TGTGCCAGCAGTCCTCTCCAAACGTCAGGGGGCGCCTACGAGCAGTACTTC

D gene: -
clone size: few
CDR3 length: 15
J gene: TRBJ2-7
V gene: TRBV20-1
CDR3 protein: CSARDGSGSPSEQYF
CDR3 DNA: TGCAGTGCTAGAGATGGAAGCGGGTCTCCATCCGAGCAGTACTTC

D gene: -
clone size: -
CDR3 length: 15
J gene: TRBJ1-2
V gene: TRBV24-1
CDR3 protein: CATRGSGGNDYGYTF
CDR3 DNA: TGTGCCACCAGGGGAAGTGGGGGGAACGACTATGGCTACACCTTC

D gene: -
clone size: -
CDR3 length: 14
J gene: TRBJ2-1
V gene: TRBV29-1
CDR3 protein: CSVETDHENNEQFF
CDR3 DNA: TGCAGCGTTGAGACCGATCATGAGAACAATGAGCAGTTCTTC

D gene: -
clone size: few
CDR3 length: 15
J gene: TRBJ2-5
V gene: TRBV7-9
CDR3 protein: CASSFLFGSGETQYF
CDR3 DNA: TGTGCCAGCAGCTTCCTCTTCGGCTCCGGGGAGACCCAGTACTTC

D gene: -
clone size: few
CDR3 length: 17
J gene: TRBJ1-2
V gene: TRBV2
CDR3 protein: CASSETNIRRTNYGYTF
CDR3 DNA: TGTGCCAGCAGTGAAACCAATATTAGGCGGACCAACTATGGCTACACCTTC

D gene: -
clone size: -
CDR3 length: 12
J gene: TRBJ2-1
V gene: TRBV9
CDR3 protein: CASSVGGFEQFF
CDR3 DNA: TGTGCCAGCAGCGTAGGCGGATTCGAGCAGTTCTTC

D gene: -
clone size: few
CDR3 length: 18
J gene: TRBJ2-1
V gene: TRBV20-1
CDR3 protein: CSARDHGLSVRSYNEQFF
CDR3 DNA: TGCAGTGCTAGAGATCATGGGCTATCCGTGAGGTCCTACAATGAGCAGTTCTTC

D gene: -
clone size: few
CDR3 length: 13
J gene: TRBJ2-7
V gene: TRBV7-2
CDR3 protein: CASSRDHSYEQYF
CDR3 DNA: TGTGCCAGCAGTCGGGACCACTCCTACGAGCAGTACTTC

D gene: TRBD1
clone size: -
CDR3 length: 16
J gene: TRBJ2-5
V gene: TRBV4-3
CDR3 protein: CASSQDGTGTSETQYF
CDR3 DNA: TGCGCCAGCAGCCAAGACGGGACAGGGACCTCGGAGACCCAGTACTTC

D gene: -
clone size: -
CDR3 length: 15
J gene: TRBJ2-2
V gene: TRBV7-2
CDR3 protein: CASSPVGTNTGELFF
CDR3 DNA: TGTGCCAGCAGCCCTGTCGGCACGAACACCGGGGAGCTGTTTTTT

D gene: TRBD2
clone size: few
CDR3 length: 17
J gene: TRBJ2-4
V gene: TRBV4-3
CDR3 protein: CASSQERASGGADIQYF
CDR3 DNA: TGCGCCAGCAGCCAAGAAAGGGCTAGCGGGGGGGCTGACATTCAGTACTTC

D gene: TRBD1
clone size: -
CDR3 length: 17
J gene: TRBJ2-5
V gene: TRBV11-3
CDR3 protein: CASSLGDRGIRKETQYF
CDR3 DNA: TGTGCCAGCAGCTTAGGGGACAGGGGGATCAGGAAGGAGACCCAGTACTTC

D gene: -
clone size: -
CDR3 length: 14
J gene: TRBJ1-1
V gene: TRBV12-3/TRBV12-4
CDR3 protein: CASSSRVWNTEAFF
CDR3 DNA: TGTGCCAGCAGTAGCAGGGTGTGGAACACTGAAGCTTTCTTT

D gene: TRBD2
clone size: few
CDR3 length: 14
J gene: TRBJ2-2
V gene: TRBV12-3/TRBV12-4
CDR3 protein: CASSFGGDSGELFF
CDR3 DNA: TGTGCCAGCAGTTTTGGGGGGGATTCCGGGGAGCTGTTTTTT

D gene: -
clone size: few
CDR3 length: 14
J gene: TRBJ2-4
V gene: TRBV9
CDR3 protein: CASSAGGQTNIQYF
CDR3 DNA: TGTGCCAGCAGCGCCGGCGGACAGACAAACATTCAGTACTTC

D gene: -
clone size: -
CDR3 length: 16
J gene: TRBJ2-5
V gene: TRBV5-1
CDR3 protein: CASSTYPSREGETQYF
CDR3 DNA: TGCGCCAGCAGCACCTATCCTAGCCGCGAGGGAGAGACCCAGTACTTC

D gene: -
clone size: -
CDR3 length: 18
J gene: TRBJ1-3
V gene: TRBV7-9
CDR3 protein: CASSLGSGAPAAGNTIYF
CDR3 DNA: TGTGCCAGCAGCTTGGGGAGTGGGGCCCCAGCCGCTGGAAACACCATATATTTT

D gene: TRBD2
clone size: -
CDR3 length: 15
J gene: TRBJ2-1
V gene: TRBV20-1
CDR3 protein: CSARAPSGSGNEQFF
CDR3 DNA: TGCAGTGCCAGGGCACCTAGCGGGAGTGGGAATGAGCAGTTCTTC

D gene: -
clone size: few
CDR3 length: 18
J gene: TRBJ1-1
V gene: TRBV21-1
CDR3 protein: CASSKGLGHPYGDTEAFF
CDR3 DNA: TGTGCCAGCAGCAAAGGACTGGGACACCCCTATGGAGACACTGAAGCTTTCTTT

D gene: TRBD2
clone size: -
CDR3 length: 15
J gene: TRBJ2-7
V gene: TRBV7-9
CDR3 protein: CASSLGVSGAYEQYF
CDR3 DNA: TGTGCCAGCAGCTTAGGAGTTAGCGGGGCCTACGAGCAGTACTTC

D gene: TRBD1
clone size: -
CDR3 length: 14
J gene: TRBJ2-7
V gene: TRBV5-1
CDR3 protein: CASSWTGVRDEQYF
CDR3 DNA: TGCGCCAGCAGCTGGACAGGGGTTCGAGACGAGCAGTACTTC

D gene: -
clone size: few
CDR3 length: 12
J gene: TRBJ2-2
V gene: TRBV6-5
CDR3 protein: CASSRGAEELFF
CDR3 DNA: TGTGCCAGCAGCCGGGGGGCCGAGGAGCTGTTTTTT